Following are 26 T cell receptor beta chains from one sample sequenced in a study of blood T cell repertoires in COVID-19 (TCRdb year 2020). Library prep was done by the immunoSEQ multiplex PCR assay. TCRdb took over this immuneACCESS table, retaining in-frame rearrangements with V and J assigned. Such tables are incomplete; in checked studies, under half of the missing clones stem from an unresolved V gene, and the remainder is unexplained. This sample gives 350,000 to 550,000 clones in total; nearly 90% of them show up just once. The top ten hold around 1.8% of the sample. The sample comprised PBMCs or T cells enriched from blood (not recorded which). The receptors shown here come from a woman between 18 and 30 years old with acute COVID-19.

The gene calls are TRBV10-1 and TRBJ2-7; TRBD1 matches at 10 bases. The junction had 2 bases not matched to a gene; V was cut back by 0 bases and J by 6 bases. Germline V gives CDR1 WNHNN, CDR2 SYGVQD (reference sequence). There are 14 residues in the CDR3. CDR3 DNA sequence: TGCGCCAGCAGTGAGTCTGGGACAGGGGTCGAGCAGTACTTC. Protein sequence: CASSESGTGVEQYF.

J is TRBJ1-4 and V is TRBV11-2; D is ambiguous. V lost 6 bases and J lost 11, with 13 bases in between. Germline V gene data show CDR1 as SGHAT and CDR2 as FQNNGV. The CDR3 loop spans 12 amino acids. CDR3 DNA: TGTGCCAGCAGACGGACTATGGGGAAACTGTTTTTT. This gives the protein CASRRTMGKLFF.

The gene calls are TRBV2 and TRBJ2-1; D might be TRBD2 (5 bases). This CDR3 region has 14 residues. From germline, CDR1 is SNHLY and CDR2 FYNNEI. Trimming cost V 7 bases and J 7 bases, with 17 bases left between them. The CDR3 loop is CASKRRAVFNEQFF. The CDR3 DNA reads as TGTGCCAGCAAACGTAGAGCGGTCTTTAATGAGCAGTTCTTC.

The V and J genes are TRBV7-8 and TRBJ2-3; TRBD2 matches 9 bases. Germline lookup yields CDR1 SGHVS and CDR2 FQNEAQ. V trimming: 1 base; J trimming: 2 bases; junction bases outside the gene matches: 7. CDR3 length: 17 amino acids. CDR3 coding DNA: TGTGCCAGCAGCTTAGTTCGGCTAGCGGGAACCACAGATACGCAGTATTTT. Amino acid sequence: CASSLVRLAGTTDTQYF.

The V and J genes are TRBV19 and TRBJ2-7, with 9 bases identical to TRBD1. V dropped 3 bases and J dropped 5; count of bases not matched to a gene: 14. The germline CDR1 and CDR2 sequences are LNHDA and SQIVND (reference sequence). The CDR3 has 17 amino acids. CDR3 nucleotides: TGTGCCAGTAGTATCTCCCTATCGGGACAGGGTTCCCACGAGCAGTACTTC. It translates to CASSISLSGQGSHEQYF.

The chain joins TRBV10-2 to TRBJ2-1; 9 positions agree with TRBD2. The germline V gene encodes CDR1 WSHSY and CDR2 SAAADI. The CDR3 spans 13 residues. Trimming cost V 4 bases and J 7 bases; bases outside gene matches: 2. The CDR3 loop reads CASSAAGGNEQFF. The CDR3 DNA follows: TGCGCCAGCAGTGCAGCGGGGGGTAATGAGCAGTTCTTC.

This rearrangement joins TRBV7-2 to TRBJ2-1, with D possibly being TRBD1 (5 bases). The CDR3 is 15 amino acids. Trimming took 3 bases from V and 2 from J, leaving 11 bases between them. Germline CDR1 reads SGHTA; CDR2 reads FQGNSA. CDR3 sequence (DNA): TGTGCCAGCAGCTTTTCGGACACTACCTACAATGAGCAGTTCTTC. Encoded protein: CASSFSDTTYNEQFF.

Here the CDR3 DNA reads TGTGCCAGCAGTTTAGGAGGGAATGAGCAGTTCTTC. As protein: CASSLGGNEQFF. V and J are TRBV12-3 or TRBV12-4 and TRBJ2-1; weak D call: TRBD2 (5 bases). The V and J ends lost 1 base and 7 bases respectively, with 5 bases between them. The CDR3 runs to 12 residues.

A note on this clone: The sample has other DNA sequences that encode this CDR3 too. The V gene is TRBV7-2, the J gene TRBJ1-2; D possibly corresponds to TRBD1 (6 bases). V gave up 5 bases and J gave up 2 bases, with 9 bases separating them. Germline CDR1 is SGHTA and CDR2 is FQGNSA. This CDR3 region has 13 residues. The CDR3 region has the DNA TGTGCCAGCAGCCGGGACACCAACTATGGCTACACCTTC. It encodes CASSRDTNYGYTF. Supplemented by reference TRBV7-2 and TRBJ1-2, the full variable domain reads GAGVSQSPSNKVTEKGKDVELRCDPISGHTALYWYRQSLGQGLEFLIYFQGNSAPDKSGLPSDRFSAERTGGSVSTLTIQRTQQEDSAVYLCASSRDTNYGYTFGSGTRLTVV.

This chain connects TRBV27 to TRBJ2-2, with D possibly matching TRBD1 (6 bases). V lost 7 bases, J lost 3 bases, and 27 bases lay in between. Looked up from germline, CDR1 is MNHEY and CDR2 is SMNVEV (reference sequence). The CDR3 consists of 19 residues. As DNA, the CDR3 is TGTGCCAGCACTAAGTTTTTAGCTTCTGGGACACAATACACCGGGGAGCTGTTTTTT. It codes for CASTKFLASGTQYTGELFF.

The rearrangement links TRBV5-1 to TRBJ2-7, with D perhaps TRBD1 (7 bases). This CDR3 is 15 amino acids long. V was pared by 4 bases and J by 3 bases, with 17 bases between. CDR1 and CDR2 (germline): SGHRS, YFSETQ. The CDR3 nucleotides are TGCGCCAGCAGCCGGGAGTCCCGGGACAGCTACGAGCAGTACTTC. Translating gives CASSRESRDSYEQYF.

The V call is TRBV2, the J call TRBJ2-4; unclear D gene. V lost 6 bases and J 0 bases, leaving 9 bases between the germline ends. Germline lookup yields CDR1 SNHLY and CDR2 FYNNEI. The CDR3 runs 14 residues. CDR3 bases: TGTGCCAGCAGGGCTCAGTTAGCCAAAAACATTCAGTACTTC. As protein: CASRAQLAKNIQYF.

This chain's CDR3 is CASSSSLSGQGSTEAFF. Here the CDR3 DNA reads TGTGCCAGCAGCTCATCCCTCTCCGGACAGGGGTCGACTGAAGCTTTCTTT. This chain connects TRBV13 to TRBJ1-1; 9 bases agree with TRBD1. Germline CDR1 and CDR2: PRHDT and FYEKMQ (reference sequence). V shed 4 bases and J 5 bases; nucleotides not matched to a gene: 14. The CDR3 is made up of 17 amino acids.

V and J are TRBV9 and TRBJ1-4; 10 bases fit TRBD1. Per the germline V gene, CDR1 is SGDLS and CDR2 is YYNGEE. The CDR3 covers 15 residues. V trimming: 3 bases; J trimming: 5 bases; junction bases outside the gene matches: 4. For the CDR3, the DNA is TGTGCCAGCAGCGGGGACAGGGGTTCGAATGAAAAACTGTTTTTT. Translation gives CASSGDRGSNEKLFF.

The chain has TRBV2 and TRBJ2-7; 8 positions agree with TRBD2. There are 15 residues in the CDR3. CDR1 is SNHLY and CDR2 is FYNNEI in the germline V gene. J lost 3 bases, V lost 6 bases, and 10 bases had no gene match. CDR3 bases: TGTGCCAGCAGGGCGGAGCGGGGGCCTAACTACGAGCAGTACTTC. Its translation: CASRAERGPNYEQYF. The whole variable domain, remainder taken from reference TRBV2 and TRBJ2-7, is EPEVTQTPSHQVTQMGQEVILRCVPISNHLYFYWYRQILGQKVEFLVSFYNNEISEKSEIFDDQFSVERPDGSNFTLKIRSTKLEDSAMYFCASRAERGPNYEQYFGPGTRLTVT.

CDR3 protein: CASSPPSGEQYF. The CDR3 DNA is TGCGCCAGCAGCCCCCCTAGCGGCGAGCAGTACTTC. The chain couples TRBV10-2 to TRBJ2-7; 7 bases line up with TRBD2. Germline V gene data show CDR1 as WSHSY and CDR2 as SAAADI. The CDR3 length is 12 residues. Unmatched junction bases numbered 5, after V lost 6 bases and J lost 6 bases.

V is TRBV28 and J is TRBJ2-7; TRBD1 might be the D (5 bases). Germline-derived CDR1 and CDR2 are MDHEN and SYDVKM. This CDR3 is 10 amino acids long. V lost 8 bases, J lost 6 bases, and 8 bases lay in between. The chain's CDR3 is CASGRGEQYF. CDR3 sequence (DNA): TGTGCCAGCGGAAGGGGCGAGCAGTACTTC. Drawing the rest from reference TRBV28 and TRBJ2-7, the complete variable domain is DVKVTQSSRYLVKRTGEKVFLECVQDMDHENMFWYRQDPGLGLRLIYFSYDVKMKEKGDIPEGYSVSREKKERFSLILESASTNQTSMYLCASGRGEQYFGPGTRLTVT.

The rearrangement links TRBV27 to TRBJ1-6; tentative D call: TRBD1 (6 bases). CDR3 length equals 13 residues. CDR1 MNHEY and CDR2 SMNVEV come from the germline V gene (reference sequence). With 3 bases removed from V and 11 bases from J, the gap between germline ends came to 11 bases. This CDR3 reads CASSFQGTTPLHF. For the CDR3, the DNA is TGTGCCAGCAGTTTCCAGGGGACCACACCCCTCCACTTT.

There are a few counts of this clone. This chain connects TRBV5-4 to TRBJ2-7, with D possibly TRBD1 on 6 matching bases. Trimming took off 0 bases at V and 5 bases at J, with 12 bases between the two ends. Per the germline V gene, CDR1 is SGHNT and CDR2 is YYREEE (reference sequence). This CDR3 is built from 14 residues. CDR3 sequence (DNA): TGTGCCAGCAGCTTGGGTAGGACAGTCCACGAGCAGTACTTC. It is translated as CASSLGRTVHEQYF.

This chain's CDR3 is CASSPSGVGNQPQHF. The CDR3 bases are TGTGCCAGCAGCCCCAGCGGGGTTGGCAATCAGCCCCAGCATTTT. The gene calls are TRBV9 and TRBJ1-5; the D is unclear. V was pared by 4 bases and J by 2 bases, with 13 bases between. The CDR3 is made up of 15 amino acids. Looked up from germline, CDR1 is SGDLS and CDR2 is YYNGEE.

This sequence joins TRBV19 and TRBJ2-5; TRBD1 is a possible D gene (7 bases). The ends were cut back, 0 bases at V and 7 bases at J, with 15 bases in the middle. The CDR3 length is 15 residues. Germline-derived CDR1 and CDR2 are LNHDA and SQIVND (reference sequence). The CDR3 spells CASSIDRQGGATQYF. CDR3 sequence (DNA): TGTGCCAGTAGTATAGACCGACAGGGCGGGGCGACCCAGTACTTC.

CDR3 DNA sequence: TGCGCCAGCAGCGGGTCGGGACTAGCGGGGGGAGGAGAGCAGTACTTC. The encoded protein is CASSGSGLAGGGEQYF. V gene TRBV5-1 combines with J gene TRBJ2-7; 15 bases align to TRBD2. This CDR3 has 16 residues. V lost 4 bases to trimming and J lost 7 bases; unmatched junction nucleotides: 9. From germline, CDR1 is SGHRS and CDR2 YFSETQ.

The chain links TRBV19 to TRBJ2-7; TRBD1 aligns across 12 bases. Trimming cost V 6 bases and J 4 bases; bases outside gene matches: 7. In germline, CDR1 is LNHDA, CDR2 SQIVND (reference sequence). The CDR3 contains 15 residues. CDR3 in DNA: TGTGCCAGTAGCCGGGACAGGGGGCCGGGGTACGAGCAGTACTTC. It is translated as CASSRDRGPGYEQYF.

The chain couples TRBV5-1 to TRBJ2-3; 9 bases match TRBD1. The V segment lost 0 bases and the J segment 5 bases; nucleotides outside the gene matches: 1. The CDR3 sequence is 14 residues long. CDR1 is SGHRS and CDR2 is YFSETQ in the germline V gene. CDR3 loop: CASSLGTGEDTQYF. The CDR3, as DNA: TGCGCCAGCAGCTTGGGGACAGGGGAAGATACGCAGTATTTT.

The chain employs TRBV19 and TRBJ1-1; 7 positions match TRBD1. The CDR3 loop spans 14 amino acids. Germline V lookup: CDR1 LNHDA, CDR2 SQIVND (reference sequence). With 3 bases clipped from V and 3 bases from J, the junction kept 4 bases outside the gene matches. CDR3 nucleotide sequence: TGTGCCAGTAGTATGGACAGGATTTACACTGAAGCTTTCTTT. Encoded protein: CASSMDRIYTEAFF.

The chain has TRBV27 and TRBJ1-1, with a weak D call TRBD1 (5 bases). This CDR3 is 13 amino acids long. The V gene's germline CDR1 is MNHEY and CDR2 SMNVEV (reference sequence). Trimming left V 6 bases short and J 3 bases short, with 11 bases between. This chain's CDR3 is CASRAGRHTEAFF. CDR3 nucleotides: TGTGCCAGCAGGGCGGGGCGACACACTGAAGCTTTCTTT.